This T cell receptor (beta chain) was sequenced for a study of T-cell reconstitution after alpha-beta-depleted transplantation in children. Overall study results and limits: T cells produced anew were the main source of T-cell counts and diversity one year after transplant.

The sample holds a few counts of this clonotype. Its target is unknown. Molecular barcoding with unique molecular identifiers was used for the TCRbeta library. From the PCR reads, TCRdb called clonotypes with MiXCR, one entry per CDR3 protein. The sample holds fewer than 150,000 distinct CDR3 sequences, about a tenth seen once. CDR1 and CDR2 from the germline V gene are MNHNS and SASEGT. The CDR3 covers 13 residues. Trimming left V 6 bases short and J 2 bases short, with 8 bases between. This TCR derives from a girl under three years old who had a stem cell transplant for combined immunodeficiency, so the T cells may come from the graft donor. This chain joins TRBV6-1 and TRBJ1-3; no definite D call. The starting material was PBMCs, mostly from graft donor cells, obtained 180 days after TCRalphabeta/CD19-depleted stem cell transplant. CDR3 in DNA: TGTGCCAGCAGGGGGATTCCTGGAAACACCATATATTTT. It is translated as CASRGIPGNTIYF.